This TCR beta chain comes out of a study of cytomegalovirus exposure and HLA in healthy donors (dated by TCRdb to about 2017). The study in broad terms: An earlier analysis of fewer than 750 of the donors reported 250 to 350 Gb of sequence data and 95 million to 130 million unique TCR beta sequences obtained from roughly 180 million T cells. An early release covering approximately 600 HLA-typed donors comprised about 310 gigabases of sequencing data and tens of millions of unique TCR sequences. In addition to the first cohort of 650 to 750 subjects, a separate validation cohort of 130 or so different subjects was used. To predict cytomegalovirus infection status, the study brought together high-throughput TCR immunosequencing, statistical association of individual TCRs with disease status, and machine learning. Alongside the repertoire data, information on donor age, sex, ethnicity and CMV serostatus was compiled. Among the approximately 400 genotyped donors, approximately 82% belonged to the genetic ancestry cluster associated with self-reported Caucasian donors. To study patterns of TCR occurrence, a later analysis re-analyzed previously published TCR beta repertoires from around 660 donors and added high-resolution HLA genotyping. About 5 DR-DQ haplotypes were handled as single units for association and clustering, since linkage in the cohort was strong. Among around 400 genotyped donors of the cohort, an average of roughly 230,000 unique TCR beta nucleotide sequences was sequenced per donor, of which roughly 17% were non-productive. The number of typed donors differed by locus: roughly 629-630 for A, B, C, DRB1 and DQB1; roughly 510 for DQA1; some 590 for DPA1; and around 450 for DPB1. To decide whether each TCR beta V gene segment behaved as functional or pseudogenic, an earlier analysis of some 540 of the donors relied on high-throughput TCR beta sequencing. Rather than using new phenotypic data, the later analysis identified candidate immune exposures from TCR beta sequences and from how often those sequences occurred across donors. Using immunosequencing, the study profiled T cell repertoires from about 650 subjects and related those repertoires to cytomegalovirus serostatus. Every repertoire in the discovery cohort had been generated on one and the same sequencing platform. In a later genetic analysis, genome-wide SNP genotypes for about 55% of the 666 donors were used, and that subset was treated as a discovery cohort. Both class I and class II loci were covered by HLA typing, at four-digit resolution. The study was designed to test whether signatures of past pathogen exposure could be identified by cataloging public T cell receptors. General findings and caveats noted by the study authors: Correlated functional status among segregating V segments might be attributable to linkage disequilibrium, but an unknown experimental factor could not be ruled out. In a later analysis, HLA-associated TCR beta chains were found to be more clonally expanded and to have lower generation probabilities than equally common non-associated chains. When HLA alleles, especially DR and DQ, strongly co-occurred, TCR associations were difficult to assign to individual alleles. An earlier analysis of approximately 500 of the donors showed that most TCR beta V segments appeared in productive rearrangements either about 87% or about 30% of the time, which broadly matched IMGT annotations. Across donors, most TCR sequences were observed very rarely, whereas some public TCRs were present in many individuals. Roughly uniform sequencing depth across donors was assumed in presence/absence analyses, although this assumption may not hold. HLA typing was unavailable for some donors at each locus, so association tests used only the typed subset. A later genetic analysis reported fewer N-insertions in productive TCRs among donors in an Asian-associated ancestry cluster than the roughly 620-donor mean. The classifier was reported to diagnose cytomegalovirus status with high specificity and sensitivity in both the original cohort and the validation cohort. A later analysis associated 16,951 TCR beta sequences with specific HLA alleles at a false discovery rate of 0.05. A few of the identified cytomegalovirus-associated TCR beta chains were confirmed in vitro to be specific for cytomegalovirus antigens. Immune exposure information for the cohort was limited to CMV serostatus. The earlier analysis of around 600 of the donors excluded over 15 rarely observed V segments, including chromosome 9 orphons, because counts were too low. According to a later analysis, parvovirus B19, influenza, CMV and Epstein-Barr virus appeared linked to several top co-occurrence clusters. A later analysis found that TCR association rates varied across HLA loci, with DRB1 alleles showing the most associated TCRs and HLA-C alleles the fewest. Some IMGT-functional V segments, including TRBV6-2 and TRBV6-3, could not be told apart with the 87-base-pair reads, so those segments were excluded. It was suggested by the authors that the approach could potentially be generalized to other disease states and immunological phenotypes. In the study, around 150 TCR beta chains were listed as associated with cytomegalovirus. Only TCR beta chains were sequenced in this cohort, and the absence of alpha or paired-chain data limited detectable features. According to a later analysis, most CMV-associated TCR beta chains appeared to be HLA-restricted, and the HLA associations seemed to be driven largely by CMV exposure. A further reported finding was that TCR beta sequences accurately predicted the HLA-A and HLA-B alleles for most subjects in the first cohort. An association between a missense DCLRE1C variant and V-gene and J-gene trimming of TCR beta chains was found in a later genetic analysis and replicated in an independent cohort. A cluster of highly shared sequence variants was judged likely to represent a technical artifact of the sequencing pipeline.

Receptor libraries were prepared by the immunoSEQ multiplex PCR assay. The multiplex PCR relied on a mix of 60 forward primers for TCR Vbeta segments and 13 reverse primers for TCR Jbeta segments. A multiplex PCR assay on genomic DNA amplified the CDR3 region of rearranged TCR beta genes. The Illumina HiSeq System was used to sequence the amplified TCR beta libraries as 87-base-pair reads. In the original analysis: A later analysis tallied around 87 million unique TCR beta chains across the 650 to 750 repertoires, and roughly 11 million of those chains were shared by two or more donors. Raw reads were error-corrected and collapsed into unique sequences by a nearest-neighbor algorithm in which closely related sequences were merged to remove PCR and sequencing errors. V, D and J gene segments were assigned by aligning CDR3 sequences to IMGT reference sequences. For a sequence to be retained, at least a six-nucleotide match to both a V gene segment and a J gene segment was required. A rearrangement was called productive if the CDR3 had no stop codons and remained in frame with V and J, and every other rearrangement was called non-productive. Following IMGT convention, CDR3 was defined as the stretch from the second conserved V-encoded cysteine up to the conserved J-encoded phenylalanine. In an earlier analysis of around 540 of the donors, sequences lacking an unambiguous match to a single V gene segment were excluded. In an earlier analysis of approximately 590 of the donors, V segments were called functional above 56.7% productive rearrangements and were called segregating when the between-donor standard deviation exceeded 5%. To diagnose cytomegalovirus status from the catalog of TCR beta chain sequences, a statistical classification framework was built. V and J gene assignment, in a later analysis, came from comparing TCR nucleotide sequences with IMGT/GENE-DB human TR gene sequences. In a later analysis, CDR3 sequences and most-parsimonious VDJ recombination scenarios were assigned using the TCRdist pipeline. In a later analysis, every TCR beta chain was defined by the combination of its CDR3 amino acid sequence and its V-gene family, and reads without a unique V-gene family were dropped. To address suspected cross-contamination and a sequencing artifact, a later analysis removed around 600 highly shared, low-generation-probability nucleotide sequences. In a later analysis, a clonal expansion index was calculated for each public chain from normalized within-repertoire ranks of inferred template counts. In a later analysis, generation probabilities were computed with a VDJ recombination model fitted to out-of-frame rearrangements, and the resulting probabilities were checked against IGoR. A later analysis scored TCR-TCR, TCR-HLA and TCR-CMV co-occurrence with hypergeometric tests, applying a repertoire-size bias correction to TCR pairs. In a later analysis, false discovery rates were estimated by permuting HLA or CMV assignments 20 times. In a later analysis, co-occurring TCRs were grouped using DBSCAN, and TCRdist sequence similarity was added for clustering within HLA-allele-positive subsets. Repertoires with fewer than 30,000 or more than 120,000 public chains were left out of co-occurrence clustering, as were roughly five repertoires with anomalous nucleotide sharing. TCRdb carries this immuneACCESS record with in-frame sequences only. Its versions omit some clonotypes, under half of them owing to an unresolved V gene in the studies checked, with the rest unexplained. That table is the source of V, J and clone size, and D and trimming were worked out from the DNA. This sample is represented by approximately 110,000 clones; roughly four fifths of them were singletons. The ten top clones hold 1% to 1.5% of the sample.

Including cysteine and phenylalanine, the CDR3 has 17 amino acids. Kept here is only the CDR3 DNA, which spans 51 bases and is read in frame from base 1. The germline V gene encodes CDR1 SEHNR and CDR2 FQNEAQ (reference sequence). V is cut back by 5 bases and J by 0 bases, with 8 bases in the junction unmatched. The cohort consisted of 600 to 750 healthy bone marrow donors. At the time of sampling, all cohort members were nominally healthy, though unrecorded immune exposures were likely present. The donor was CMV seronegative and was included in the group of 352 seronegative cohort members. A peripheral blood sample was provided by each donor, and peripheral blood mononuclear cells were used for TCR beta sequencing. Genomic DNA was extracted from the blood cell samples with the Qiagen DNeasy Blood Extraction Kit. As regards this clone: Its antigen target is currently unknown. No quality values exist for individual bases; no much larger clone is one base distant.

This chain joins TRBV7-9 to TRBJ2-2; TRBD2 aligns with 8 central bases. The TCR originated in a man aged 35-49 years in good health and CMV-seronegative. Sequenced: PBMCs. Here the CDR3 is given as CASSGAGGTSNTGELFF. Read as DNA, the sequence is TGTGCCAGCAGCGGGGCGGGGGGAACCTCGAACACCGGGGAGCTGTTTTTT.